Listed below are T cell receptor beta chains from one sample, sequenced in a study of T cells after posttransplantation cyclophosphamide. The protocol was immunoSEQ multiplex PCR, while the TCRdb copy is restricted to in-frame clones and leaves out a portion. The table records more than 6,500 clones, about 91% of them present only once. The starting material was PBMCs, obtained about 1,500 days after allogeneic stem cell transplant with posttransplant cyclophosphamide. The receptors originated from a female patient between 50 and 59 years old who received an allogeneic stem cell transplant from a related donor, was CMV-positive, and had no GVHD. The graft donor may account for some of the T cells. Each CDR3 is given with its conserved first and last residue. The order of the fields is CDR3 length, V gene, clone size, J gene, D gene, CDR3 DNA, CDR3 protein. D genes are given only for firm matches. Clone size is given for some rows only: seen once, a few or many times, or a class if the clone is expanded.

13,TRBV7-9,.,TRBJ2-7,.,TGTGCCAGCACTCCAGAGGCCCTCTACGAGCAGTACTTC,CASTPEALYEQYF
16,TRBV28,.,TRBJ2-7,TRBD2,TGTGCCAGCCAATTATCCCCGGGACTAGCGTTATACGAGCAGTACTTC,CASQLSPGLALYEQYF
15,TRBV30,.,TRBJ2-4,TRBD2,TGTGCCTGGGGAACTGGGGCGGGACGGGGGGACATTCAGTACTTC,CAWGTGAGRGDIQYF
15,TRBV25-1,.,TRBJ2-7,.,TGTGCCAGCAGTTTCGGCGAGGGAGGATCCTACGAGCAGTACTTC,CASSFGEGGSYEQYF
16,TRBV19,.,TRBJ2-7,TRBD1,TGTGCCAGTAGTGCTCAAGGACAGGGAGGTCGGTACGAGCAGTACTTC,CASSAQGQGGRYEQYF
12,TRBV11-1,once,TRBJ1-2,.,TGTGCCAGCTCCTTTGAGGGGGATGGCTACACCTTC,CASSFEGDGYTF
12,TRBV6-5,.,TRBJ2-7,.,TGTGCCAGCAGCGGGACAACTTACGAGCAGTACTTC,CASSGTTYEQYF
14,TRBV9,few,TRBJ2-7,TRBD1,TGTGCCAGCAGCCCTCAGGGGGTACCCTACGAGCAGTACTTC,CASSPQGVPYEQYF
14,TRBV2,.,TRBJ2-7,.,TGTGCCAGCAGGGACCGGGACTCCTCCTACGAGCAGTACTTC,CASRDRDSSYEQYF
18,TRBV28,.,TRBJ2-1,TRBD2,TGTGCCAGCAGTTCCGGTCGAACACTAGCGGGAGCAAGGAATGAGCAGTTCTTC,CASSSGRTLAGARNEQFF
15,TRBV7-2,.,TRBJ1-1,.,TGTGCCAGCAGCTTAGTAATGGGGGGGCTATCTGAAGCTTTCTTT,CASSLVMGGLSEAFF
14,TRBV4-2,.,TRBJ2-1,.,TGTGCCAGCAGCCGGGGGAAGGGAGGCGATGAGCAGTTCTTC,CASSRGKGGDEQFF
13,TRBV11-3,.,TRBJ1-1,.,TGTGCCAGCAGCTCCAGGATGAACACTGAAGCTTTCTTT,CASSSRMNTEAFF
14,TRBV11-2,.,TRBJ2-7,.,TGTGCCAGCAACCCGGGACTTCCACCCTACGAGCAGTACTTC,CASNPGLPPYEQYF
13,TRBV9,once,TRBJ1-1,.,TGTGCCAGCAGCCCCCCGGGGAACACTGAAGCTTTCTTT,CASSPPGNTEAFF
14,TRBV2,.,TRBJ1-4,.,TGTGCCAGCATCTCAAACAGGGATGATGAAAAACTGTTTTTT,CASISNRDDEKLFF
12,TRBV28,.,TRBJ1-1,.,TGTGCCAGCAGTTCACTAGGGTACGAGGCTTTCTTT,CASSSLGYEAFF
15,TRBV4-1,.,TRBJ1-4,.,TGCGCCAGCAGCCACACCTTCGGACAAGGTGAAAAACTGTTTTTT,CASSHTFGQGEKLFF
13,TRBV7-3,.,TRBJ2-7,.,TGTGCCAGCAGCTTAACTCTCTCCTACGAGCAGTACTTC,CASSLTLSYEQYF
14,TRBV7-8,.,TRBJ2-7,.,TGTGCCAGCAGCTTAGGTCAGGCCTCCTACGAGCAGTACTTC,CASSLGQASYEQYF
15,TRBV19,.,TRBJ2-7,TRBD1,TGTGCCAGTAGCATCCGGGACAGGGTAATCCACGAGCAGTACTTC,CASSIRDRVIHEQYF
13,TRBV2,few,TRBJ1-1,.,TGTGCCAGCAGGGTCGACATGAACACTGAAGCTTTCTTT,CASRVDMNTEAFF
16,TRBV4-1,.,TRBJ1-3,TRBD1,TGCGCCAGCAGCCTACTGGGACAGGGAGTAGGAAACACCATATATTTT,CASSLLGQGVGNTIYF
15,TRBV9,few,TRBJ2-1,TRBD2,TGTGCCAGCAGCCTTAGCGGGAGAACGAAGGGTGAGCAGTTCTTC,CASSLSGRTKGEQFF
13,TRBV21-1,.,TRBJ1-2,.,TGTGCCAGCAGCATGTTGAGGACAGAAGGCTACACCTTC,CASSMLRTEGYTF
15,TRBV9,once,TRBJ1-5,TRBD1,TGTGCCAGCAGCGTATGGACAGGGGGTAAACAGCCCCAGCATTTT,CASSVWTGGKQPQHF
15,TRBV10-3,.,TRBJ1-4,TRBD1,TGTGCCACCACCCCAGGGGGCTCTATTAATGAAAAACTGTTTTTT,CATTPGGSINEKLFF
16,TRBV4-3,.,TRBJ2-7,.,TGCGCCAGCAGCCAAGCGGGGATAAGGACTTTCTACGAGCAGTACTTC,CASSQAGIRTFYEQYF
14,TRBV28,.,TRBJ2-7,.,TGTGCCAGCAGGGCCCGGGACTTCTCCTACGAGCAGTACTTC,CASRARDFSYEQYF
15,TRBV7-2,.,TRBJ2-1,TRBD1,TGTGCCAGCAGCGCCCAGGGACAGGACTACAATGAGCAGTTCTTC,CASSAQGQDYNEQFF
12,TRBV9,.,TRBJ2-3,.,TGTGCCAGCAGCGTACGGGGGGATACGCAGTATTTT,CASSVRGDTQYF
12,TRBV19,.,TRBJ2-7,TRBD1,TGTGCCAGTAGCGACAGGGGTTACGAGCAGTACTTC,CASSDRGYEQYF
12,TRBV19,large,TRBJ1-2,.,TGTGCCAGTAGTATGGGGGCTGATGGCTACACCTTC,CASSMGADGYTF
15,TRBV5-4,.,TRBJ2-7,TRBD1,TGTGCCAGCAGCAAGGCCGGGACAGGGGTATACGAGCAGTACTTC,CASSKAGTGVYEQYF
14,TRBV27,.,TRBJ1-5,.,TGTGCCAGCAGTTTGGTACAGGGCAATCAGCCCCAGCATTTT,CASSLVQGNQPQHF
15,TRBV18,.,TRBJ2-1,.,TGTGCCAGCTCACCACTACCCCAGGGTAATACAGAGCAGTTCTTC,CASSPLPQGNTEQFF
12,TRBV7-6,.,TRBJ2-7,.,TGTGCCAGCAGCTCATCAGGGGCCCAGCAGTACTTC,CASSSSGAQQYF
17,TRBV5-4,.,TRBJ2-3,TRBD2,TGTGCCAGCAGCCCAACCCCCACCAGCGGGAGCTCGGATACGCAGTATTTT,CASSPTPTSGSSDTQYF
13,TRBV30,.,TRBJ2-3,TRBD1,TGTGCCTGGGGACAGGGGGCTGCAGATACGCAGTATTTT,CAWGQGAADTQYF
15,TRBV10-3,.,TRBJ1-2,TRBD1,TGTGCCATCAGCAGTACGACAGGGTCAATCTATGGCTACACCTTC,CAISSTTGSIYGYTF
21,TRBV5-1,.,TRBJ2-1,TRBD2,TGCGCCAGCAGCTCTCTGTCGCGGGAGGTTCTTGGGCGCCCCAACTACAATGAGCAGTTCTTC,CASSSLSREVLGRPNYNEQFF
13,TRBV7-9,.,TRBJ2-1,.,TGTGCCAGCAGCACTAGTACCTACAATGAGCAGTTCTTC,CASSTSTYNEQFF
15,TRBV29-1,few,TRBJ2-1,TRBD2,TGCAGCGCGACCGGGACTAGCGGGACTTACAATGAGCAGTTCTTC,CSATGTSGTYNEQFF
14,TRBV7-3,.,TRBJ2-2,.,TGTGCCAGCAGCTTAAGGCGTAGCACCGGAGAGCTGTTTTTT,CASSLRRSTGELFF
13,TRBV2,once,TRBJ1-2,.,TGTGCCAGCAGTGTGGGGGGGGACTATGGCTACACCTTC,CASSVGGDYGYTF
12,TRBV29-1,.,TRBJ2-7,TRBD2,TGCAGCGCTGGACTAGCGGGAGGGCAGCAGTACTTC,CSAGLAGGQQYF
15,TRBV5-4,.,TRBJ2-3,TRBD2,TGTGCCAGCAGCTTGGAACTAGCGGAGGCGGATACGCAGTATTTT,CASSLELAEADTQYF
12,TRBV29-1,.,TRBJ2-5,.,TGCAGCGTCGGAGGGCCGCGAGAGACCCAGTACTTC,CSVGGPRETQYF
12,TRBV6-5,.,TRBJ1-1,.,TGTGCCAGCAAGCGTAGGGGGTCTGAAGCTTTCTTT,CASKRRGSEAFF
17,TRBV11-2,.,TRBJ2-1,.,TGTGCCAGCAGCTCTAGGTGGGGGACTCCCCGTTACAATGAGCAGTTCTTC,CASSSRWGTPRYNEQFF